This TCR beta chain was captured in a study of Graves' ophthalmopathy and Graves' hyperthyroidism. Findings and caveats of the study: Distinction of ophthalmopathy from stable hyperthyroidism by a 13-signature model reached 85% to 90% sensitivity and just under 84% specificity.

This clonotype appeared many times. Its matching antigen is unknown. V trimming: 6 bases; J trimming: 7 bases; junction bases outside the gene matches: 2. Germline-derived CDR1 and CDR2 are SQVTM and ANQGSEA. CDR3 length: 11 amino acids. The TCR beta CDR3 regions underwent amplification from RNA transcripts. A first-round RT-PCR used HTBI primers, followed by a second-round multiplex PCR. TCRdb reprocessed the multiplex PCR reads with MiXCR, giving one entry per CDR3 protein. This table has under 350,000 distinct CDR3 sequences, about a sixth appearing once. This receptor was taken from an adult man with Graves' ophthalmopathy. The sequenced material came from peripheral blood. This sequence joins TRBV29-1 and TRBJ1-2; 10 positions match TRBD1. CDR3 sequence: CSVGQGVGYTF. The CDR3, as DNA: TGCAGCGTAGGACAGGGGGTTGGCTACACCTTC.